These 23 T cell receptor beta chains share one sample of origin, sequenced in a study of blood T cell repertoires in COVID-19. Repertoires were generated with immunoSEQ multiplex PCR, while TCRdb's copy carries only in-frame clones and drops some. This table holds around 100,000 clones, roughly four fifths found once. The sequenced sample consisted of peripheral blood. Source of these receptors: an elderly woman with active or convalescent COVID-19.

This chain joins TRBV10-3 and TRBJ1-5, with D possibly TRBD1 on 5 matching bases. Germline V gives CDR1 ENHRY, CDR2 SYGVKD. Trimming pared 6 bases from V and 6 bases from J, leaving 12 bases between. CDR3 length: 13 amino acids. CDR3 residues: CAISLRESQPQHF. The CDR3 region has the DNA TGTGCCATCAGCCTCAGGGAAAGTCAGCCCCAGCATTTT.

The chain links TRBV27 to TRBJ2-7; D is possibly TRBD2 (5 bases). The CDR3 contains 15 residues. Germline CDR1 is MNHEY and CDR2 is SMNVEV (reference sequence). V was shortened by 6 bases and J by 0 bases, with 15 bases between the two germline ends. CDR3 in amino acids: CASSTRTSISYEQYF. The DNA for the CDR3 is TGTGCCAGCAGCACGAGGACTTCAATCTCCTACGAGCAGTACTTC.

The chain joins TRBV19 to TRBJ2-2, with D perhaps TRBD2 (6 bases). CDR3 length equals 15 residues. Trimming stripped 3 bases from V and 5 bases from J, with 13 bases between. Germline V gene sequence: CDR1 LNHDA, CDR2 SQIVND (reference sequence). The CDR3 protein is CASSIPGVRTGELFF. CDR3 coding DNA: TGTGCCAGTAGTATCCCGGGAGTGAGGACCGGGGAGCTGTTTTTT.

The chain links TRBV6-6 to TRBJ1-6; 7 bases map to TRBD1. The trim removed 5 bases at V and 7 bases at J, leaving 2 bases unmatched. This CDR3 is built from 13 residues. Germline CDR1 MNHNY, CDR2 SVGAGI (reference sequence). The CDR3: CASSRQGNSPLHF. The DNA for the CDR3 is TGTGCCAGCAGTCGACAGGGAAATTCACCCCTCCACTTT.

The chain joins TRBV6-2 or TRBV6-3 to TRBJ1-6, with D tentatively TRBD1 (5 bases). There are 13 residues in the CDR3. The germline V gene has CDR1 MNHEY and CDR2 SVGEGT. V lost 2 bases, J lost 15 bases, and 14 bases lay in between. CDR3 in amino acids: CASSYGGSTHLHF. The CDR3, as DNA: TGTGCCAGCAGTTACGGGGGGTCCACCCACCTCCACTTT.

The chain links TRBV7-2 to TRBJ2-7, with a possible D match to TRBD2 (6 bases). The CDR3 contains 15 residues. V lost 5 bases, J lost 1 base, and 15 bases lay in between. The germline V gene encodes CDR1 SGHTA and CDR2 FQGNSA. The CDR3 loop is CASSPGYGGSYEQYF. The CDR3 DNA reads TGTGCCAGCAGCCCGGGCTACGGGGGATCCTACGAGCAGTACTTC.

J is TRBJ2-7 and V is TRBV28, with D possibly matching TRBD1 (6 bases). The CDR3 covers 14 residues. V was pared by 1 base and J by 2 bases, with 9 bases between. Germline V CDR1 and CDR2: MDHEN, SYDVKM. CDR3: CASSLSTGTYEQYF. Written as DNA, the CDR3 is TGTGCCAGCAGTTTATCCACAGGGACCTACGAGCAGTACTTC. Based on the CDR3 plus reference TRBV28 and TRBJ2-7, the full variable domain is DVKVTQSSRYLVKRTGEKVFLECVQDMDHENMFWYRQDPGLGLRLIYFSYDVKMKEKGDIPEGYSVSREKKERFSLILESASTNQTSMYLCASSLSTGTYEQYFGPGTRLTVT.

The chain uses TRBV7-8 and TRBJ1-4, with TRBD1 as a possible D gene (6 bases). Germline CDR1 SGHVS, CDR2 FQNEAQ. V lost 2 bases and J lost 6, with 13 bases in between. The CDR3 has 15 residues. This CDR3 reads CASSLRWGRDEKLFF. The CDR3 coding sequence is TGTGCCAGCAGCTTACGCTGGGGGCGGGATGAAAAACTGTTTTTT.

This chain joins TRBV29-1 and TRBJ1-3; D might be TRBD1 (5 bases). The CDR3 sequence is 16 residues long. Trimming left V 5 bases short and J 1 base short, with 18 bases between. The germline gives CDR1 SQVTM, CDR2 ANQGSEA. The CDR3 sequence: CSVSGPGGGSGNTIYF. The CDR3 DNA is TGCAGCGTTAGCGGCCCGGGGGGAGGGTCTGGAAACACCATATATTTT. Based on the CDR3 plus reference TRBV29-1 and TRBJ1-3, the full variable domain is SAVISQKPSRDICQRGTSLTIQCQVDSQVTMMFWYRQQPGQSLTLIATANQGSEATYESGFVIDKFPISRPNLTFSTLTVSNMSPEDSSIYLCSVSGPGGGSGNTIYFGEGSWLTVV.

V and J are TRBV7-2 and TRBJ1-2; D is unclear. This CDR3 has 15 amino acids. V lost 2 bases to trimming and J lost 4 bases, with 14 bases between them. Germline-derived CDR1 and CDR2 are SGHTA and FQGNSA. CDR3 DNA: TGTGCCAGCAGCTTATTTTTCGCCAGCGTCTATGGCTACACCTTC. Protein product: CASSLFFASVYGYTF.

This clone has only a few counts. CDR3 DNA sequence: TGTGCCAGCAGCGTCAGGGGCGTCCTCTACAATGAGCAGTTCTTC. This codes for CASSVRGVLYNEQFF. The gene calls are TRBV2 and TRBJ2-1, with a weak D call TRBD1 (6 bases). Germline V gene lookup returns CDR1 SNHLY and CDR2 FYNNEI. This CDR3 is built from 15 residues. V was clipped by 6 bases and J by 3 bases, with 15 bases between them.

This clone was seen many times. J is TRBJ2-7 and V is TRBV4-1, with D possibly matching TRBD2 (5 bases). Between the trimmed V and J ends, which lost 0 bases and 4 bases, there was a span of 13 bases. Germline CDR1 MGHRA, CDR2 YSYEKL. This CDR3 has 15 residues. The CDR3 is CASSQDSLEMYEQYF. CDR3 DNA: TGCGCCAGCAGCCAAGATTCACTAGAAATGTACGAGCAGTACTTC.

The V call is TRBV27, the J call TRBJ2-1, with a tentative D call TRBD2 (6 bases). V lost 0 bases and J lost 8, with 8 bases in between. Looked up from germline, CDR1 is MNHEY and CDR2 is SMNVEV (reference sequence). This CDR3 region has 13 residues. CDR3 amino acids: CASSLSGRDEQFF. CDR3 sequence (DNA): TGTGCCAGCAGTTTATCCGGGAGAGATGAGCAGTTCTTC.

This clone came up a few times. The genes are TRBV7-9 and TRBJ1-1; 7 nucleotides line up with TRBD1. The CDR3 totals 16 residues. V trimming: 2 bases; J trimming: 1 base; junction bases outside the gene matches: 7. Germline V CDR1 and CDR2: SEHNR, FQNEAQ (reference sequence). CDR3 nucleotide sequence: TGTGCCAGCAGCTTACCTTCGACAGGGCGGAACACTGAAGCTTTCTTT. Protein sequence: CASSLPSTGRNTEAFF.

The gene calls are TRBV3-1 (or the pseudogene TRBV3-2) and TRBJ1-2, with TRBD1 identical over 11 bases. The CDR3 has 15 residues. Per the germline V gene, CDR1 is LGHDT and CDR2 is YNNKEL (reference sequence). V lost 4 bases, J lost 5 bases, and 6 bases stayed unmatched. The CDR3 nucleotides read TGTGCCAGCAGCCCCGGACAGGGGGCGCGTTATGGCTACACCTTC. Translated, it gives CASSPGQGARYGYTF.

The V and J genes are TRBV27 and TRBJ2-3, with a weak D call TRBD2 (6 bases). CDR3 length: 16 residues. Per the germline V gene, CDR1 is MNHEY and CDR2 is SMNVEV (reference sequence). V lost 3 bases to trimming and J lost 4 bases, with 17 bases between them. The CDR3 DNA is TGTGCCAGCAGTTTGTATCGGGGGACGAAATCAGATACGCAGTATTTT. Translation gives CASSLYRGTKSDTQYF.

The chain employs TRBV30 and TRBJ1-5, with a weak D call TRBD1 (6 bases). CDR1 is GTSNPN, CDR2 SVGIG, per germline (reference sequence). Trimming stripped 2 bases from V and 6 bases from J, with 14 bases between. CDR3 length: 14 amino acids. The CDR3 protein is CAWSSGGIGQPQHF. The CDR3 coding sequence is TGTGCCTGGAGTTCGGGGGGCATCGGTCAGCCCCAGCATTTT.

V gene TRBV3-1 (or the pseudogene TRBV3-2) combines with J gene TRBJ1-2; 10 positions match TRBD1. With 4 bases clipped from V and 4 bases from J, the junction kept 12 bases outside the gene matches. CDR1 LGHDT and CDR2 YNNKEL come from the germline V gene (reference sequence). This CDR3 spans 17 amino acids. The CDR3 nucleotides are TGTGCCAGCAGCCCCCACTTGACAGGGGGCCTGGGCTATGGCTACACCTTC. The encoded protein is CASSPHLTGGLGYGYTF.

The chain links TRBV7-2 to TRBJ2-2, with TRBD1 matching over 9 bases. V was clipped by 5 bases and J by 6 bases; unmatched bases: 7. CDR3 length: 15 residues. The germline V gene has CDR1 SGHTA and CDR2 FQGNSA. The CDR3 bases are TGTGCCAGCAGCCGGACAGGGGTAATTGCCGGGGAGCTGTTTTTT. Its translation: CASSRTGVIAGELFF.

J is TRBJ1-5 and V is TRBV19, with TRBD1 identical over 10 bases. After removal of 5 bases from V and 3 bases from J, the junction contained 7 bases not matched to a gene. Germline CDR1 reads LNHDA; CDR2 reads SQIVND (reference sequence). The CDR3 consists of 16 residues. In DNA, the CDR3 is TGTGCCAGTAGTGCCTGGGACAGGGGACCCAATCAGCCCCAGCATTTT. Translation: CASSAWDRGPNQPQHF.

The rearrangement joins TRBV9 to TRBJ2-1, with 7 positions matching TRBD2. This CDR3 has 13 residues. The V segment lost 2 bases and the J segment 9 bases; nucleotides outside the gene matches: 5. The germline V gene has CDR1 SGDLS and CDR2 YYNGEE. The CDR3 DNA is TGTGCCAGCAGCGTTGTGGGAGGGAGTGAGCAGTTCTTC. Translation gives CASSVVGGSEQFF.

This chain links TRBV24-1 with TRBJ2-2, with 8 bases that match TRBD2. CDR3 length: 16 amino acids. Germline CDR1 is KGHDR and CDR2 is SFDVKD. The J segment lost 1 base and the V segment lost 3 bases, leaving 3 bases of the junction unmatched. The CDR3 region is CATSDPSGGNTGELFF. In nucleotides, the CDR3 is TGTGCCACCAGTGATCCCAGCGGGGGGAACACCGGGGAGCTGTTTTTT.

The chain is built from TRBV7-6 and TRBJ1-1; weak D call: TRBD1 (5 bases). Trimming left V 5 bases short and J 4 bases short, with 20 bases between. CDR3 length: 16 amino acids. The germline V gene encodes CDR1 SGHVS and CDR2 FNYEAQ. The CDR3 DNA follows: TGTGCCAGCAGCCCCCGGGGGGGGGTTGATCTCACTGAAGCTTTCTTT. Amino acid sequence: CASSPRGGVDLTEAFF. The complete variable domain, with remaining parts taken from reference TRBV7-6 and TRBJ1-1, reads GAGVSQSPRYKVTKRGQDVALRCDPISGHVSLYWYRQALGQGPEFLTYFNYEAQQDKSGLPNDRFSAERPEGSISTLTIQRTEQRDSAMYRCASSPRGGVDLTEAFFGQGTRLTVV.